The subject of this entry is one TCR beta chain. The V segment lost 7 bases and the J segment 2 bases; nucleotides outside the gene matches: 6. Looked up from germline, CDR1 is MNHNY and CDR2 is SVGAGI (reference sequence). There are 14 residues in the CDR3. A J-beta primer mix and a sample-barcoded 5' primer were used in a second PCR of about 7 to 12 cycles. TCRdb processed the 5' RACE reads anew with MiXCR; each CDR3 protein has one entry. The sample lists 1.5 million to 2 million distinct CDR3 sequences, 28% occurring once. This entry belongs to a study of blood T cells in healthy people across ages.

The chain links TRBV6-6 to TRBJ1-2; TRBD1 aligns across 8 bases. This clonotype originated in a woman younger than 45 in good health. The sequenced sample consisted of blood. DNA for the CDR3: TGTGCCAGCACCACCGGGACAGGAAACTATGGCTACACCTTC. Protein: CASTTGTGNYGYTF.